The following is a T cell receptor (beta chain) sequence with its context. The sample holds many counts of this clonotype. Its antigen is currently not known. No qualities accompany the bases; no much larger clone lies one base away. Per the germline V gene, SGHTA is the CDR1 and FQGNSA is the CDR2. The CDR3 spans 13 residues, from the cysteine through the phenylalanine. Here the CDR3 DNA is all that survives: 39 bases in frame from base 1. V and J lose 8 bases and 5 bases, and a span of 13 bases separates them. Library construction relied on RT-PCR. TCRdb records Illumina MiSeq as the sequencer. TCRdb reprocessing: public reads trimmed at Q25 with fastp, clones called with MiXCR, in-frame beta chains kept. Rows with a matching CDR3 protein are joined into one entry that keeps the most common DNA and genes. In this sample the table shows about 680,000 distinct CDR3 sequences, approximately 14% of which occur a single time. The ten largest clones take up 3.6% of the sample.

The data were obtained in a study (dated by TCRdb to the mid-2010s). The material sequenced was memory CD4+ T cells from blood. This receptor was taken from a female donor in good health, serving as a healthy control. Rearrangement joined TRBV7-2 to TRBJ1-5; a tentative D match to TRBD1 spans 6 bases. The sequence in DNA is TGTGCCAGCGGCCGGGACACTTATCAGCCCCAGCATTTT. Its protein is CASGRDTYQPQHF.